Presented here are 22 T cell receptor beta chains from one specimen sequenced in a study of blood T cells in healthy people across ages. Primers used in a second PCR of roughly 7 to 11 cycles were a sample-barcoded 5' primer and a J-beta primer mix. In TCRdb, the 5' RACE reads were re-called with MiXCR into one record per CDR3 protein. The sample includes around 820,000 distinct CDR3 sequences, just under 25% seen only once; the top ten take 3.7%. This sample also belongs to another study, concerning T cells of mothers and their children.

Source material: blood. Receptors were obtained from a boy between 10 and 17 years old in good health.

This chain connects TRBV7-9 to TRBJ1-4; no firm D call. Per the germline V gene, CDR1 is SEHNR and CDR2 is FQNEAQ (reference sequence). The length of the CDR3 is 19 residues. Trimming shortened V by 2 bases and J by 3 bases, and 22 bases separated the two germline ends. CDR3 region: CASSLRPKISDHPNEKLFF. The DNA of the CDR3 is TGTGCCAGCAGCTTACGGCCTAAAATTTCAGACCACCCTAATGAAAAACTGTTTTTT. Combining the CDR3 with reference TRBV7-9 and TRBJ1-4 gives the whole variable domain DTGVSQNPRHKITKRGQNVTFRCDPISEHNRLYWYRQTLGQGPEFLTYFQNEAQLEKSRLLSDRFSAERPKGSFSTLEIQRTEQGDSAMYLCASSLRPKISDHPNEKLFFGSGTQLSVL.

The rearrangement links TRBV5-6 to TRBJ2-1; no clear D. The CDR3 is made up of 13 amino acids. Germline CDR1 is SGHDT and CDR2 is YYEEEE. With 5 bases removed from V and 5 bases from J, the gap between germline ends came to 11 bases. The CDR3 sequence: CASSLRNNNEQFF. Here the CDR3 DNA reads TGTGCCAGCAGTTTACGGAACAACAATGAGCAGTTCTTC.

Only a few counts were recorded for this clonotype. The genes are TRBV7-2 and TRBJ1-2; a weak D match, TRBD1 (5 bases). The CDR3 is made up of 16 amino acids. Trimming left V 4 bases short and J 5 bases short, with 20 bases between. CDR1 and CDR2 from the germline V gene are SGHTA and FQGNSA. Written as DNA, the CDR3 is TGTGCCAGCAGCTCCCACCGAACGAAGACAGCTTATGGCTACACCTTC. Its translation is CASSSHRTKTAYGYTF.

The chain has TRBV4-1 and TRBJ2-5; 7 nucleotides line up with TRBD1. The CDR3 totals 18 residues. J gave up 0 bases and V 2 bases, and 12 bases lay outside the gene matches. Germline V CDR1 and CDR2: MGHRA, YSYEKL. CDR3 nucleotide sequence: TGCGCCAGCAGCCAAAATTACGATTCGGACAGGTACCAAGAGACCCAGTACTTC. It encodes CASSQNYDSDRYQETQYF.

To note about this clonotype: The limits of the CDR3 on the DNA are not certain, so only TCRdb's listed CDR3 is given. V and J are TRBV28 and TRBJ1-4. From germline, CDR1 is MDHEN and CDR2 SYDVKM. A total of 15 residues make up the CDR3, ends included. The CDR3 region is CASSSSIATNEKLFF.

This clonotype was counted only a few times. The rearrangement links TRBV7-2 to TRBJ2-5; D is undetermined. The CDR3 consists of 15 residues. Trimming took off 2 bases at V and 0 bases at J, with 10 bases between the two ends. Germline values: CDR1 SGHTA, CDR2 FQGNSA. CDR3: CASSLRVGYQETQYF. CDR3 in DNA: TGTGCCAGCAGCTTAAGAGTGGGGTACCAAGAGACCCAGTACTTC. The full variable domain, in which reference TRBV7-2 and TRBJ2-5 provide the parts outside the CDR3, is GAGVSQSPSNKVTEKGKDVELRCDPISGHTALYWYRQSLGQGLEFLIYFQGNSAPDKSGLPSDRFSAERTGGSVSTLTIQRTQQEDSAVYLCASSLRVGYQETQYFGPGTRLLVL.

V gene TRBV28 combines with J gene TRBJ2-3, with 9 bases that match TRBD2. CDR3 length: 14 residues. Germline V gene data show CDR1 as MDHEN and CDR2 as SYDVKM. V dropped 6 bases and J dropped 2; count of bases not matched to a gene: 3. The CDR3 here is CASSQREDTDTQYF. The CDR3 DNA is TGTGCCAGCAGCCAGCGGGAGGACACAGATACGCAGTATTTT.

This clonotype was observed at least ten times. The CDR3 here is CASSFFRTSGSMGSSYEQYF. CDR3 nucleotide sequence: TGTGCCAGCAGCTTCTTCAGGACTAGCGGGAGTATGGGGAGCTCCTACGAGCAGTACTTC. The chain recombines TRBV11-1 with TRBJ2-7; TRBD2 agrees at 13 bases. The CDR3 spans 20 residues. The J segment lost 0 bases and the V segment lost 3 bases, leaving 14 bases of the junction unmatched. Germline V gene data show CDR1 as SGHAT and CDR2 as FQDESV (reference sequence).

This clonotype was observed a handful of times. The chain is built from TRBV7-9 and TRBJ2-5, with a possible D match to TRBD2 (6 bases). From germline, CDR1 is SEHNR and CDR2 FQNEAQ (reference sequence). Trimming removed 5 bases from V and 4 bases from J, with 20 bases in between. The length of the CDR3 is 16 residues. The CDR3 DNA follows: TGTGCCAGCAGCAAATGGGAGGACCATTCACCAGAGACCCAGTACTTC. Protein: CASSKWEDHSPETQYF.

This sequence joins TRBV21-1 and TRBJ2-2; no DNA check was done on the table's D call, TRBD1. TRBV21-1 constitutes a pseudogene. The CDR3 is made up of 17 amino acids. The CDR3 DNA reads as TGTGCCAGCAGCAAAAGTTTTGACAGGGTTGTTTTCGGGGAGCTGTTTTTT. Its translation: CASSKSFDRVVFGELFF.

The chain has TRBV29-1 and TRBJ1-5, with D uncertain. V dropped 7 bases and J dropped 0 bases, with 10 bases sitting between them. There are 13 residues in the CDR3. Looked up from germline, CDR1 is SQVTM and CDR2 is ANQGSEA. The CDR3 reads CSATENSNQPQHF. In DNA form, the CDR3 reads TGCAGCGCTACAGAAAATAGCAATCAGCCCCAGCATTTT. Using reference TRBV29-1 and TRBJ1-5 for the parts outside the CDR3, the full variable domain is SAVISQKPSRDICQRGTSLTIQCQVDSQVTMMFWYRQQPGQSLTLIATANQGSEATYESGFVIDKFPISRPNLTFSTLTVSNMSPEDSSIYLCSATENSNQPQHFGDGTRLSIL.

The J gene is TRBJ2-5, the V gene TRBV28; TRBD2 matches at 9 bases. TRBJ2-7 explains the end of the DNA better; the J call may be wrong. The germline CDR1 and CDR2 sequences are MDHEN and SYDVKM. This CDR3 has 17 residues. The CDR3: CASRNLPNSGRPYEQYF. The CDR3 region has the DNA TGTGCCAGCAGAAATCTCCCGAATAGCGGGAGACCCTACGAGCAGTACTTC.

Only a few counts were recorded for this clonotype. In DNA form, the CDR3 reads TGTGCCAGCAGCCCCCAGGGGGGGAGGTCACCCCTCCACTTT. Translated, it gives CASSPQGGRSPLHF. V gene TRBV9 combines with J gene TRBJ1-6; 7 bases are a match to TRBD1. With 4 bases clipped from V and 10 bases from J, the junction kept 8 bases outside the gene matches. The CDR3 covers 14 residues. Germline V gives CDR1 SGDLS, CDR2 YYNGEE.

V usage is TRBV29-1 and J usage is TRBJ1-2; D remains unclear. V shed 7 bases and J shed 4 bases, with 10 bases lying between them. Germline V gene sequence: CDR1 SQVTM, CDR2 ANQGSEA. The CDR3 contains 11 residues. CDR3 residues: CSAQTLYGYTF. CDR3 nucleotide sequence: TGCAGCGCCCAGACACTCTATGGCTACACCTTC.

The chain is built from TRBV28 and TRBJ2-2; maybe TRBD1 (6 bases). This CDR3 comprises 18 residues. The V gene lost 1 base and the J gene lost 5 bases, with 20 bases spanning the gap. Germline CDR1 is MDHEN and CDR2 is SYDVKM. CDR3 in amino acids: CASSLFPGATLGTGELFF. In DNA, the CDR3 is TGTGCCAGCAGTTTATTCCCAGGGGCCACCTTAGGGACCGGGGAGCTGTTTTTT. Together with reference TRBV28 and TRBJ2-2, the CDR3 gives the full variable domain: DVKVTQSSRYLVKRTGEKVFLECVQDMDHENMFWYRQDPGLGLRLIYFSYDVKMKEKGDIPEGYSVSREKKERFSLILESASTNQTSMYLCASSLFPGATLGTGELFFGEGSRLTVL.

This chain joins TRBV11-2 and TRBJ2-3; D gene ambiguous. The length of the CDR3 is 11 residues. The V and J ends lost 7 bases and 4 bases respectively, with 6 bases between them. The germline V gene encodes CDR1 SGHAT and CDR2 FQNNGV. DNA for the CDR3: TGTGCCAGCATGGCTTCAGATACGCAGTATTTT. Amino acid sequence: CASMASDTQYF. The full variable domain, completed using reference TRBV11-2 and TRBJ2-3, is EAGVAQSPRYKIIEKRQSVAFWCNPISGHATLYWYQQILGQGPKLLIQFQNNGVVDDSQLPKDRFSAERLKGVDSTLKIQPAKLEDSAVYLCASMASDTQYFGPGTRLTVL.

This clonotype was seen a few times. V is TRBV6-5 and J is TRBJ1-2; D call uncertain. Trimming stripped 3 bases from V and 4 bases from J, with 9 bases between. The CDR3 consists of 13 residues. CDR1 and CDR2 from the germline V gene are MNHEY and SVGAGI. The CDR3 nucleotides read TGTGCCAGCAGTTATTCCCATACCTATGGCTACACCTTC. Its translation is CASSYSHTYGYTF.

The rearrangement links TRBV28 to TRBJ2-7, with 10 bases matching TRBD2. Germline CDR1 is MDHEN and CDR2 is SYDVKM. The CDR3 is made up of 14 amino acids. The V gene end was trimmed by 4 bases and the J gene end by 3 bases; junction bases not matched to a gene: 3. The CDR3 DNA sequence: TGTGCCAGCAGTTCGGGACTAGCGAACTACGAGCAGTACTTC. This translates into CASSSGLANYEQYF.

The chain employs TRBV10-3 and TRBJ1-1; TRBD1 matches 7 bases. V shed 6 bases and J 3 bases; nucleotides not matched to a gene: 4. The CDR3 has 13 amino acids. Looked up from germline, CDR1 is ENHRY and CDR2 is SYGVKD. The CDR3 bases are TGTGCCATCAGCGCTGGGACAGACACTGAAGCTTTCTTT. Encoded protein: CAISAGTDTEAFF.

The chain employs TRBV6-2 or TRBV6-3 and TRBJ2-1; possibly TRBD1 or TRBD2 for D (5 bases each). The CDR3 spans 12 residues. With 2 bases removed from V and 9 bases from J, the gap between germline ends came to 8 bases. Germline assignment: CDR1 MNHEY and CDR2 SVGEGT. DNA for the CDR3: TGTGCCAGCAGTTACCCCGGGACTGAGCAGTTCTTC. It encodes CASSYPGTEQFF.

A word on this clonotype: It is likely a read error, because the conserved phenylalanine at the end of the CDR3 is missing. The chain is built from TRBV30 and TRBJ2-7, with TRBD1 matching 7 bases. V shed 1 base, J shed 0 bases, and the junction held 6 bases outside the gene matches. The germline gives CDR1 GTSNPN, CDR2 SVGIG (reference sequence). The CDR3 runs 15 residues. Here the CDR3 reads CAWSETGNGSYEQYC. The CDR3 nucleotides read TGTGCCTGGAGTGAGACAGGGAACGGCTCCTACGAGCAGTACTGC.

The V call is TRBV4-3, the J call TRBJ2-7, with D possibly called TRBD1 or TRBD2 (6 bases each). This CDR3 is 15 amino acids long. V lost 0 bases to trimming and J lost 2 bases, with 11 bases between them. Germline loops: CDR1 LGHNA, CDR2 YSLEER. Here the CDR3 reads CASSQEIGGPYEQYF. CDR3 nucleotides: TGCGCCAGCAGCCAAGAGATCGGGGGCCCCTACGAGCAGTACTTC.